The rows below give T cell receptor beta chains drawn from one sample of a study of T cell responses to AZD1222 COVID-19 vaccine. Data came from immunoSEQ multiplex PCR; TCRdb stores just in-frame clones and leaves some out. The sample has 93,000 or so clones, 91% seen once. Sequencing was performed on peripheral blood, taken on day 0 of AZD1222 vaccination. The receptors come from an adult in good health. Each CDR3 is given with its conserved first and last residue. A D gene is named only where the DNA matches it firmly. The listing skips clone size in some rows; elsewhere it reads once, few, many or a size class.

>-|TRBJ2-1|TRBV6-5|-
TGTGCCAGCGGGGGGCTCAATGAGCAGTTCTTC
CASGGLNEQFF
>-|TRBJ2-3|TRBV5-1|TRBD2
TGCGCCAGCAGCTTGGCCCTAGCGGGAGGTACCCCAGATACGCAGTATTTT
CASSLALAGGTPDTQYF
>-|TRBJ1-6|TRBV9|-
TGTGCCAGCAGCTCCATACCAACAGCGGATAATTCACCCCTCCACTTT
CASSSIPTADNSPLHF
>-|TRBJ1-1|TRBV24-1|-
TGTGCCACCACTGACTGGGAGAACACTGAAGCTTTCTTT
CATTDWENTEAFF
>once|TRBJ2-5|TRBV10-3|-
TGTGCCACCAACTGGGGGCCCGGGGAGACCCAGTACTTC
CATNWGPGETQYF
>few|TRBJ1-1|TRBV19|TRBD1
TGTGCCAGTAGCAAGGGACAGGGTCCCGCTGAAGCTTTCTTT
CASSKGQGPAEAFF
>-|TRBJ1-2|TRBV5-1|TRBD1
TGCGCCAGCAGCGACATGCGACAGGGGATCCATGGCTACACCTTC
CASSDMRQGIHGYTF
>-|TRBJ2-7|TRBV2|-
TGTGCCAGCAAGACACTCGGGGGGCAGTACTTC
CASKTLGGQYF
>-|TRBJ1-6|TRBV19|-
TGTGCCAGTAGTACCTCGTTACTGGGGAGAGTTGGTTCACCCCTCCACTTT
CASSTSLLGRVGSPLHF
>-|TRBJ2-7|TRBV6-1|-
TGTGCCAGCAGTGAAAATGCCTACGAGCAGTACTTC
CASSENAYEQYF
>-|TRBJ2-1|TRBV4-1|TRBD2
TGCGCCAGCAGCCATATCGGGAGGGCCATCAACAATGAGCAGTTCTTC
CASSHIGRAINNEQFF
>once|TRBJ2-1|TRBV5-1|-
TGCGCCAGCAGCTTACAAAGCTCCTACAATGAGCAGTTCTTC
CASSLQSSYNEQFF
>few|TRBJ2-2|TRBV7-8|-
TGTGCCAGCAGTCGCGAGCGCACCGGGGAGCTGTTTTTT
CASSRERTGELFF
>-|TRBJ2-2|TRBV6-6|TRBD2
TGTGCCAGCAGAGCCGGGACTACGAACACCGGGGAGCTGTTTTTT
CASRAGTTNTGELFF
>-|TRBJ1-4|TRBV5-4|-
TGTGCCAGCAGCCATCGAGGGCCAGGGGCATATAATGAAAAACTGTTTTTT
CASSHRGPGAYNEKLFF
>once|TRBJ2-2|TRBV7-9|-
TGTGCCACACGCTATACAGGGACGGACACCGGGGAGCTGTTTTTT
CATRYTGTDTGELFF
>-|TRBJ2-7|TRBV20-1|-
TGCAGTGCTAGTCAGGAACAGCAGTACTTC
CSASQEQQYF
>-|TRBJ2-7|TRBV11-3|-
TGTGCCAGCAGCTTAGTCGGCGGAGCCGAGCAGTACTTC
CASSLVGGAEQYF
>-|TRBJ1-5|TRBV29-1|TRBD1
TGCAGCGTTGGGGGGCAGGGGGGTAATCAGCCCCAGCATTTT
CSVGGQGGNQPQHF
>-|TRBJ2-3|TRBV5-1|TRBD2
TGCGCCAGCAGCTCACTAGCGGGAGTGCGGGATACGCAGTATTTT
CASSSLAGVRDTQYF
>-|TRBJ2-7|TRBV28|TRBD2
TGTGCCAGCAGCCTGACTAGCGCTTACTCCTACGAGCAGTACTTC
CASSLTSAYSYEQYF